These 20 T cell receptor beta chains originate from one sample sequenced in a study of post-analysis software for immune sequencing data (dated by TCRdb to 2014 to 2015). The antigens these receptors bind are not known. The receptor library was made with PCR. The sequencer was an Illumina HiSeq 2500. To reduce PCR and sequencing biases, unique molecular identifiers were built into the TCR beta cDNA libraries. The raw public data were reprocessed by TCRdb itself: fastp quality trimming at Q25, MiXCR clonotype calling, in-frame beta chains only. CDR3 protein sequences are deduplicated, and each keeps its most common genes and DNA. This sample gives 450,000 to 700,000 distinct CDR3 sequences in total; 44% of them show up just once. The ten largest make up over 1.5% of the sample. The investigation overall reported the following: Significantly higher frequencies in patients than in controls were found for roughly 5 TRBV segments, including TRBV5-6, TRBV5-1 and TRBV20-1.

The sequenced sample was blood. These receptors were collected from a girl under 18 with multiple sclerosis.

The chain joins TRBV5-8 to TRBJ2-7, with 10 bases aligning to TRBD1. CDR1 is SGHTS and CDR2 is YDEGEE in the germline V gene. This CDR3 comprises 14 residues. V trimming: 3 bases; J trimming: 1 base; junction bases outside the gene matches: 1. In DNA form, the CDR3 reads TGTGCCAGCAGCTGGGGACAGGGGTCCTACGAGCAGTACTTC. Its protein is CASSWGQGSYEQYF.

The CDR3 reads CASSQGGIDSRKYF. The CDR3 DNA follows: TGTGCCAGCAGCCAAGGAGGCATCGACAGTCGGAAGTATTTT. The chain couples TRBV3-1 to TRBJ2-3, with D perhaps matching TRBD1 (5 bases). With 1 base removed from V and 13 bases from J, the gap between germline ends came to 18 bases. CDR1 LGHDT and CDR2 YNNKEL come from the germline V gene (reference sequence). The CDR3 spans 14 residues.

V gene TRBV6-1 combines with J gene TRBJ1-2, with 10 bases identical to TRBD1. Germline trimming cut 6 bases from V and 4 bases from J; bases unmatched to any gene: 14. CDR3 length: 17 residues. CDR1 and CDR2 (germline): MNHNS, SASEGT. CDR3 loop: CASSPTQGRTGGYGYTF. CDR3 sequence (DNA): TGTGCCAGCAGCCCAACCCAAGGCCGGACAGGGGGCTATGGCTACACCTTC.

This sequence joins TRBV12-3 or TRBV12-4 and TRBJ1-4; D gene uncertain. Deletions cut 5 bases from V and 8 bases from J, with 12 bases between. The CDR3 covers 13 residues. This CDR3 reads CASSPGAGEKLFF. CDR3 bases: TGTGCCAGCAGTCCTGGAGCGGGGGAAAAACTGTTTTTT.

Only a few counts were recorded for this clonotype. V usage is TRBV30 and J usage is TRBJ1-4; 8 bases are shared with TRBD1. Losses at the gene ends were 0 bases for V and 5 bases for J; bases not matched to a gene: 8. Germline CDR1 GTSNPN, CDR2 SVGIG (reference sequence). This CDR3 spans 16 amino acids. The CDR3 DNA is TGTGCCTGGAGTGTATCCCGGACAGGGACGAATGAAAAACTGTTTTTT. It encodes CAWSVSRTGTNEKLFF.

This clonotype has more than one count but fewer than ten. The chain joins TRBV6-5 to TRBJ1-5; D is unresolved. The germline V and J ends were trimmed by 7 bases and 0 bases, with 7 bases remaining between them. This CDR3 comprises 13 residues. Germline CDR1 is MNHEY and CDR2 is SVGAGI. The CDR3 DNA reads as TGTGCCAGCACAAAAGGTAGCAATCAGCCCCAGCATTTT. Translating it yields CASTKGSNQPQHF.

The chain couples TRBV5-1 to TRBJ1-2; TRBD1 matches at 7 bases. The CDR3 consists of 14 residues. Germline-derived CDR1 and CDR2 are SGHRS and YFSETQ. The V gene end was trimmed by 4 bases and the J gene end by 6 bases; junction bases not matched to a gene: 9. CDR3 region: CASSPVGGRDGYTF. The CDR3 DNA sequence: TGCGCCAGCAGCCCCGTAGGGGGCAGGGATGGCTACACCTTC.

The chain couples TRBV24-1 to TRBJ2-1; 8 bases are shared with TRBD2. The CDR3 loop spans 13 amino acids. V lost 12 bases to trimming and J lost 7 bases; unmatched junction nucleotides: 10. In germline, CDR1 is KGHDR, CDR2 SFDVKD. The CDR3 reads CAVAGLGGNEQFF. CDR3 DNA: TGTGCCGTCGCGGGACTAGGTGGGAATGAGCAGTTCTTC.

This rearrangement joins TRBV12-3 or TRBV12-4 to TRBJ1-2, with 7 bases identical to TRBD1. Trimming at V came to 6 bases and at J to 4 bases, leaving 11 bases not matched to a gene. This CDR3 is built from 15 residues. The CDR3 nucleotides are TGTGCCAGCAGCCCAGACAGGGAAGATAGCTATGGCTACACCTTC. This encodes CASSPDREDSYGYTF.

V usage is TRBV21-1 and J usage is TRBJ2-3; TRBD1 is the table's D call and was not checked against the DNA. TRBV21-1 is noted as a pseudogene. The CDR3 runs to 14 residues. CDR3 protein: CASSRGASTDTQYF. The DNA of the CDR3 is TGTGCCAGCTCACGGGGGGCAAGCACAGATACGCAGTATTTT.

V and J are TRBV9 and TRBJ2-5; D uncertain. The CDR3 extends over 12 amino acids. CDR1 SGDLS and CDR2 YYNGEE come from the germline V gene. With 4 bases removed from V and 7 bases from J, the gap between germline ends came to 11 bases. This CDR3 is CASSPSAGTQYF. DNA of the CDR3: TGTGCCAGCAGCCCCTCCGCTGGGACCCAGTACTTC.

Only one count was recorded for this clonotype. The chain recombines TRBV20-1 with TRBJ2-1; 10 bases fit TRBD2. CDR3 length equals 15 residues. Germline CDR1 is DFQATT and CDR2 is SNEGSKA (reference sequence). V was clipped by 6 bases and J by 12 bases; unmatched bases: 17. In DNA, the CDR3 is TGCAGTGCCCCCCCCCGGCTAGCGGGAGACGATAGGCAGTTCTTC. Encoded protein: CSAPPRLAGDDRQFF.

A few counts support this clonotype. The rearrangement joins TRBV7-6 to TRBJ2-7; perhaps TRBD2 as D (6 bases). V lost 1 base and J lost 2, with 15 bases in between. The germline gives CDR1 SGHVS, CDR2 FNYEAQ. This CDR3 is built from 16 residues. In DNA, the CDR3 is TGTGCCAGCAGCTTAGGGGGGGTGACGATACCCTACGAGCAGTACTTC. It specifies CASSLGGVTIPYEQYF. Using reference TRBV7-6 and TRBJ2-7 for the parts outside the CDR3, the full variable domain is GAGVSQSPRYKVTKRGQDVALRCDPISGHVSLYWYRQALGQGPEFLTYFNYEAQQDKSGLPNDRFSAERPEGSISTLTIQRTEQRDSAMYRCASSLGGVTIPYEQYFGPGTRLTVT.

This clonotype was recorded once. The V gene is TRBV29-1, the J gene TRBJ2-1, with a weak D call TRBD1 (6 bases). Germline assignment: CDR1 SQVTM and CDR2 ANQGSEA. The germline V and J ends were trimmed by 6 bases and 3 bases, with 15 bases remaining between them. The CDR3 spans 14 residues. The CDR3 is CSVTGHKLYNEQFF. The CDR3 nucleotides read TGCAGCGTCACAGGGCATAAACTCTACAATGAGCAGTTCTTC.

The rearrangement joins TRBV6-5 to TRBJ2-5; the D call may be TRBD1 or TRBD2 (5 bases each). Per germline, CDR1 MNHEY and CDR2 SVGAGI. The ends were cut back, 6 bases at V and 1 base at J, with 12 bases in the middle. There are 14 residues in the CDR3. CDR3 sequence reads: CASREGPSQETQYF. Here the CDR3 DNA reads TGTGCCAGCAGAGAGGGACCAAGCCAAGAGACCCAGTACTTC.

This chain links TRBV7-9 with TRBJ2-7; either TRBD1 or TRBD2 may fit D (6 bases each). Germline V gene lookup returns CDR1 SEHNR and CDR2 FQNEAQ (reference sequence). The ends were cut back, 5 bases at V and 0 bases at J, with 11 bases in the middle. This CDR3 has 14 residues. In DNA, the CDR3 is TGTGCCAGCAGCGAAAAGGGGGGCTCCTACGAGCAGTACTTC. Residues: CASSEKGGSYEQYF.

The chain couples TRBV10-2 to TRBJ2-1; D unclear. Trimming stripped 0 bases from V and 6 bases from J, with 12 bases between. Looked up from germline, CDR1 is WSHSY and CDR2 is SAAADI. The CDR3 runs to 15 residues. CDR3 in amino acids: CASSESATDSNEQFF. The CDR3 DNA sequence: TGCGCCAGCAGTGAGTCGGCGACCGACTCCAATGAGCAGTTCTTC.

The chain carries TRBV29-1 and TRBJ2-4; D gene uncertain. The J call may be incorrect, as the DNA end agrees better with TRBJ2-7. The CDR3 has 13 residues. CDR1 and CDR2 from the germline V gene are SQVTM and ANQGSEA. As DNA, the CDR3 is TGCAGCGTTGAAGATCGGTATGCCTACGAGCAGTACTTC. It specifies CSVEDRYAYEQYF.

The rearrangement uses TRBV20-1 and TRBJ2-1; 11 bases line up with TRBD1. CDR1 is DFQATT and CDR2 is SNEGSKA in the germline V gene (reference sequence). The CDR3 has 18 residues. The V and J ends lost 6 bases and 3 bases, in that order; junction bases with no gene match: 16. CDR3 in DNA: TGCAGTGCCACTCTAGGACAGGGGGCATTGGGAATCTACAATGAGCAGTTCTTC. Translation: CSATLGQGALGIYNEQFF.

The CDR3 is CSARLLAGTSGIYYEQYF. CDR3 in DNA: TGCAGTGCTAGGCTCCTTGCGGGGACTAGCGGGATTTACTACGAGCAGTACTTC. The chain carries TRBV20-1 and TRBJ2-7; TRBD2 aligns across 13 bases. V gave up 3 bases and J gave up 3 bases; unmatched junction bases: 14. The CDR3 extends over 18 amino acids. Germline assignment: CDR1 DFQATT and CDR2 SNEGSKA (reference sequence).